Listed below are T cell receptor beta chains from one sample, sequenced in a study of blood T cell repertoires in COVID-19. Repertoires were generated with immunoSEQ multiplex PCR, while TCRdb's copy carries only in-frame clones and drops some. The sample includes roughly 160,000 clones, about 83% of them seen just once. The source material was peripheral blood. Receptor source: a woman older than 75 with acute or convalescent COVID-19. CDR3s include the opening cysteine and the closing phenylalanine or tryptophan. Each record gives: D gene, J gene, clone size, V gene, CDR3 length, CDR3 DNA, CDR3 protein. The D gene is left open where the match is weak. Part of the rows lack a size; the others show once, few, many or a class for expanded clones.

-	TRBJ2-2	-	TRBV7-9	15	TGTGCCAGCAGCATGGACAGCGCGAACACCGGGGAGCTGTTTTTT	CASSMDSANTGELFF
TRBD1	TRBJ1-2	-	TRBV3-1/TRBV3-2	13	TGTGCCAGCAGCCCAAGTAGACAGGGTACTTACACCTTC	CASSPSRQGTYTF
TRBD2	TRBJ2-3	-	TRBV28	16	TGTGCCAGCAGTTCCAAGATAGCGGGGGTCACAGATACGCAGTATTTT	CASSSKIAGVTDTQYF
TRBD2	TRBJ2-3	-	TRBV4-1	17	TGCGCCAGCAGCCAAGATAGTTCTAGCGGGATCACAGATACGCAGTATTTT	CASSQDSSSGITDTQYF
-	TRBJ2-1	-	TRBV6-2/TRBV6-3	16	TGTGCCAGCAGTATATGGGGGGAGACCCCCTACAATGAGCAGTTCTTC	CASSIWGETPYNEQFF
-	TRBJ2-7	many	TRBV7-9	14	TGTGCCAGCAGCTTAACCGGGACTGCCTACGAGCAGTACTTC	CASSLTGTAYEQYF
-	TRBJ2-7	-	TRBV19	14	TGTGCCAGTAGTATTGGAGGGAATATCCACGAGCAGTACTTC	CASSIGGNIHEQYF
TRBD1	TRBJ1-5	-	TRBV5-8	16	TGTGCCAGCAGCTTCGGGACAGGGGATTACAATCAGCCCCAGCATTTT	CASSFGTGDYNQPQHF
TRBD2	TRBJ2-3	-	TRBV5-6	18	TGTGCCAGTAGCTTGGGCTCGCAGGGTAGCGGGGGAGCGGATACGCAGTATTTT	CASSLGSQGSGGADTQYF
TRBD2	TRBJ2-3	-	TRBV27	19	TGTGCCAGCAGTTTAGGGCCGGGACTAGCGGGGACTAGCACAGATACGCAGTATTTT	CASSLGPGLAGTSTDTQYF
-	TRBJ2-1	once	TRBV9	15	TGTGCCAGCAGTGCTAGCGTAAGCTCCTACAATGAGCAGTTCTTC	CASSASVSSYNEQFF
TRBD1	TRBJ2-5	-	TRBV5-1	14	TGCGCCAGCAGCGGGGGACAGTCTCGGGAGACCCAGTACTTC	CASSGGQSRETQYF
TRBD1	TRBJ2-1	few	TRBV9	15	TGTGCCAGCAGCGGGGGACAGGGACGGTACAATGAGCAGTTCTTC	CASSGGQGRYNEQFF
TRBD1	TRBJ1-2	-	TRBV5-1	14	TGCGCCAGCAGCTTGGAGGGACAGGGGGGCGGCTACACCTTC	CASSLEGQGGGYTF
-	TRBJ1-2	-	TRBV5-6	13	TGTGCCAGCAGCCTTGACAGTCTTAATGTTAACACCTTC	CASSLDSLNVNTF
-	TRBJ1-2	-	TRBV2	13	TGTGCCAGCAGTGAAGAGCTAGTCGGCGGCTACACCTTC	CASSEELVGGYTF
TRBD1	TRBJ1-5	-	TRBV5-1	14	TGCGCCAGCAGCCCCGGACAGGGCGATCAGCCCCAGCATTTT	CASSPGQGDQPQHF
TRBD2	TRBJ2-7	-	TRBV5-5	14	TGTGCCAGCAGCTTGGGCGGGAGCGAGTACGAGCAGTACTTC	CASSLGGSEYEQYF
-	TRBJ1-4	-	TRBV7-9	16	TGTGCCAGCAGCTGGAACCGGGGTGCAACTAATGAAAAACTGTTTTTT	CASSWNRGATNEKLFF
TRBD1	TRBJ1-6	few	TRBV3-1/TRBV3-2	14	TGTGCCACAGGGGGCAAATCCTATAATTCACCCCTCCACTTT	CATGGKSYNSPLHF
TRBD1	TRBJ1-2	-	TRBV30	15	TGTGCCTGGAGGTTACAGGGGGCGCAGGGCTTTGGCTACACCTTC	CAWRLQGAQGFGYTF
-	TRBJ2-2	-	TRBV12-3/TRBV12-4	13	TGTGCCAGCAGTTTACGTAGTAGCGGGGAGCTGTTTTTT	CASSLRSSGELFF
-	TRBJ2-7	-	TRBV5-5	14	TGTGCCAGCAGCTTAGCCGGGGGTACCTACGAGCAGTACTTC	CASSLAGGTYEQYF
-	TRBJ2-5	once	TRBV7-2	14	TGTGCCAGCAGCTCGTCGGGTGTTAGTGAGACCCAGTACTTC	CASSSSGVSETQYF
-	TRBJ1-4	-	TRBV11-2	14	TGTGCCAGCAGCTTAGATTATAGTAATGAAAAACTGTTTTTT	CASSLDYSNEKLFF
-	TRBJ2-7	few	TRBV11-2	12	TGTGCCAGCAGCTTAGGTGCGGCCGAGCAGTACTTC	CASSLGAAEQYF
-	TRBJ2-6	-	TRBV7-9	15	TGTGCCAGCAGCCCCAGGGTCTCTGGGGCCAACGTCCTGACTTTC	CASSPRVSGANVLTF
TRBD1	TRBJ2-7	-	TRBV7-9	13	TGTGCCAGCAGCTTATTTAACAGGGGCGAGCAGTACTTC	CASSLFNRGEQYF
TRBD1	TRBJ1-2	-	TRBV27	12	TGTGCCAGCAGTCGGACAGGGAGTGGCTACACCTTC	CASSRTGSGYTF
-	TRBJ2-7	-	TRBV3-1/TRBV3-2	15	TGTGCCAGCAGCCAAGATTGGGCCAGGGCCTACGAGCAGTACTTC	CASSQDWARAYEQYF
TRBD1	TRBJ2-3	-	TRBV6-5	15	TGTGCCACCGCCTCCGACAGGGGGTACATAGATACGCAGTATTTT	CATASDRGYIDTQYF
TRBD1	TRBJ1-1	-	TRBV30	14	TGTGCCTCGTTAAGGGACAGGCCGAACACTGAAGCTTTCTTT	CASLRDRPNTEAFF
TRBD1	TRBJ2-7	-	TRBV19	14	TGTGCCAGTAGTCCCCGGGACAGGCATAACGAGCAGTACTTC	CASSPRDRHNEQYF
-	TRBJ2-3	-	TRBV24-1	15	TGTGCCACCAGTGATTCTGAGGGTAACACAGATACGCAGTATTTT	CATSDSEGNTDTQYF
TRBD1	TRBJ1-1	-	TRBV3-1/TRBV3-2	15	TGTGCCAGCAGCCATCGACAGGGGGCGAACACTGAAGCTTTCTTT	CASSHRQGANTEAFF
TRBD1	TRBJ2-5	-	TRBV7-2	15	TGTGCCAGCAGCGATAACAGGGGCTTCCAAGAGACCCAGTACTTC	CASSDNRGFQETQYF
-	TRBJ1-1	-	TRBV3-1/TRBV3-2	13	TGTGCCAGCAGCCAAAACAGGAACACTGAAGCTTTCTTT	CASSQNRNTEAFF
-	TRBJ2-1	-	TRBV11-3	14	TGTGCCAGCAGCTTTGGAGACGGTACCAATGAGCAGTTCTTC	CASSFGDGTNEQFF
-	TRBJ1-1	-	TRBV18	15	TGTGCCAGCTCACCACCTAACAGGGAGGGAACTGAAGCTTTCTTT	CASSPPNREGTEAFF
-	TRBJ1-2	-	TRBV18	14	TGTGCCAGCTCACCGAGGACAGCGTCCTATGGCTACACCTTC	CASSPRTASYGYTF
TRBD1	TRBJ1-3	-	TRBV30	16	TGTGCCTGGTCCCGACAGGGGGGGTTCTTCGGAAACACCATATATTTT	CAWSRQGGFFGNTIYF
-	TRBJ2-1	-	TRBV15	11	TGTGCCACCAGCAGAGATATTGAGCAGTTCTTC	CATSRDIEQFF
TRBD2	TRBJ2-1	once	TRBV30	14	TGTGCCTGGAAAGGACTAGCGGGAGTGAATGAGCAGTTCTTC	CAWKGLAGVNEQFF
-	TRBJ2-1	-	TRBV29-1	11	TGCAGCTCTGACCGAGGCGGTGAGCAGTTCTTC	CSSDRGGEQFF
-	TRBJ1-5	-	TRBV5-6	14	TGTGCCAGCAGCAATACGAGGGGCAATCAGCCCCAGCATTTT	CASSNTRGNQPQHF
-	TRBJ1-1	-	TRBV5-4	14	TGTGCCAGCAGCTTGGGACAGTCGAACACTGAAGCTTTCTTT	CASSLGQSNTEAFF
TRBD1	TRBJ2-7	-	TRBV3-1/TRBV3-2	14	TGTGCCAGCAGCCCTCGGGACAGGGGTGGGGAGCAGTACTTC	CASSPRDRGGEQYF
-	TRBJ1-2	-	TRBV4-3	13	TGCGCCAGCAGCCAAGAGATCCGGGATGGCTACACCTTC	CASSQEIRDGYTF
-	TRBJ2-7	-	TRBV27	13	TGTGCCAGCAGTTTATCGGGCAACTACGAGCAGTACTTC	CASSLSGNYEQYF
TRBD1	TRBJ2-1	-	TRBV20-1	15	TGCAGTGCTAGTCGGGACAGGAGGACCTACAATGAGCAGTTCTTC	CSASRDRRTYNEQFF
TRBD1	TRBJ2-1	-	TRBV6-5	14	TGTGCCAACCACTACAGGGGGCTATACAATGAGCAGTTCTTC	CANHYRGLYNEQFF
TRBD1	TRBJ2-4	-	TRBV3-1/TRBV3-2	15	TGTGCCAGCAGCCAGGGAGTAGGGACAGGGGGCATTCAGTACTTC	CASSQGVGTGGIQYF
-	TRBJ1-1	once	TRBV29-1	12	TGCAGCGTTGATCCGGGGGACTACGCAGCTTTCTTT	CSVDPGDYAAFF
TRBD2	TRBJ2-1	once	TRBV7-2	16	TGTGCCAGCAGTCCGACTAGCGGGGGGTTAAGCAATGAGCAGTTCTTC	CASSPTSGGLSNEQFF
TRBD2	TRBJ2-2	-	TRBV24-1	17	TGTGCCACCAGTGATTCGCTAGCGGATTTTAACACCGGGGAGCTGTTTTTT	CATSDSLADFNTGELFF
TRBD2	TRBJ2-3	many	TRBV13	17	TGTGCCAGCAGCTTCCAGGGACTAGCGGGAGAACGGGATACGCAGTATTTT	CASSFQGLAGERDTQYF